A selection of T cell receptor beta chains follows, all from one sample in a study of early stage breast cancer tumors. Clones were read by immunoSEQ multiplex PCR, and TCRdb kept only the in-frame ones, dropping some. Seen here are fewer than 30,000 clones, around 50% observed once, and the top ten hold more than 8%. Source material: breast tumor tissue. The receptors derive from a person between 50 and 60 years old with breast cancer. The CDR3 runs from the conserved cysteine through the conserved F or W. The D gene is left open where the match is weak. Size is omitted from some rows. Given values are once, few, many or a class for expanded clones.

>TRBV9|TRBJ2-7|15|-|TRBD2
TGTGCCAGCAGCGAGACTAGCGGGAGCGTTTACGAGCAGTACTTC
CASSETSGSVYEQYF
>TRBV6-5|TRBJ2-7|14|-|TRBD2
TGTGCCAGCAAGGGGACTAGTCTTTCCTACGAGCAGTACTTC
CASKGTSLSYEQYF
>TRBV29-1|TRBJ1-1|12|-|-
TGCAGCGTGGGGGACGGGTACACTGAAGCTTTCTTT
CSVGDGYTEAFF
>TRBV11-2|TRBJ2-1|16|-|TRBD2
TGTGCCAGCAGCCCTTTAGCGGGAAGGACCTACAATGAGCAGTTCTTC
CASSPLAGRTYNEQFF
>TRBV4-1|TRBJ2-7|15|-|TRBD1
TGCGCCAGCAGCCCTCAGATCAGGGGGTTCTACGAGCAGTACTTC
CASSPQIRGFYEQYF
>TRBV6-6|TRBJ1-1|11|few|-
TGTGCCAGCAGGTCCTGGGCGGTAGCTTTCTTT
CASRSWAVAFF
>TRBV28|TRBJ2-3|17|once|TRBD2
TGTGCCAGCAGCCCCCGTTCTAGCGGGAGGTGGACAGATACGCAGTATTTT
CASSPRSSGRWTDTQYF
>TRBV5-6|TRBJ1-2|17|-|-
TGTGCCAGCAGCTTGATGGCTGGGTGGCAGGGGATAGGTGGCTACACCTTC
CASSLMAGWQGIGGYTF
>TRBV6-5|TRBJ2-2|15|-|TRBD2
TGTGCCAGCAACCCCGGGGGGGGGAACACCGGGGAGCTGTTTTTT
CASNPGGGNTGELFF
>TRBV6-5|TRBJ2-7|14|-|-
TGTGCCAGCAGGACAGAGGATGCTGTAAACGAGCAGTACTTC
CASRTEDAVNEQYF
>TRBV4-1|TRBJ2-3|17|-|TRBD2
TGCGCCAGCAGCCAAGAGCTCCTAGCGGGAGGCCAGGGTACGCAGTATTTT
CASSQELLAGGQGTQYF
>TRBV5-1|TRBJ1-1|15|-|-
TGCGCCAGCCACGAGGGGTCCGGTATGAACACTGAAGCTTTCTTT
CASHEGSGMNTEAFF
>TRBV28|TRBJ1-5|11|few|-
TGTGCCAGTGGGTTCGAGCAGCCCCAGCATTTT
CASGFEQPQHF
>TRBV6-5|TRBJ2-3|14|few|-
TGTGCCAGCAGTTACGCGACAGATCCAGATACGCAGTATTTT
CASSYATDPDTQYF
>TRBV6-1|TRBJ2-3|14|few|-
TGTGCCAGCAGTGAAGCGCGTGGAATCGATACGCAGTATTTT
CASSEARGIDTQYF
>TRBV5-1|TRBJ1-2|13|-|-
TGCGCCAGCAGACCCTTAGACAGTGCACCCCACACCTTC
CASRPLDSAPHTF
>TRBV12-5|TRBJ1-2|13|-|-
TGTGCTAGTGGTTTGCGGGGCAGGTATGGCTACACCTTC
CASGLRGRYGYTF
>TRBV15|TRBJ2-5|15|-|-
TGTGCCACCAGCAGAGATCGGAACCACGGAGAGACCCAGTACTTC
CATSRDRNHGETQYF